This is a list of T cell receptor beta chains from one sample in a study of beta chain features in type 1 diabetes. Using immunoSEQ multiplex PCR, the repertoire was profiled, and TCRdb retains in-frame clones only, with some absent. Here the sample spans 250,000 to 350,000 clones, around 15% being singletons. Sequences were obtained from central memory CD4+ T cells from blood. Receptors originate from a man aged 25-45 years in good health. CDR3s include the opening cysteine and the closing phenylalanine or tryptophan. The order of the fields is CDR3 DNA, CDR3 protein, D gene, J gene, V gene, clone size. A D gene is named only where the DNA matches it firmly. Only some rows state a clone size, as once, few, many or a class for expanded clones.

cdr3_nt: TGTGCCAGCAGACCGAACAGGGTGGGGTCCTACGAGCAGTACTTC
cdr3_aa: CASRPNRVGSYEQYF
d_call: .
j_call: TRBJ2-7
v_call: TRBV7-2
clone_size: few

cdr3_nt: TGTGCCAGCAGCTTAGTGGGGGGGAACAGGGCCACCTACGAGCAGTACTTC
cdr3_aa: CASSLVGGNRATYEQYF
d_call: .
j_call: TRBJ2-7
v_call: TRBV11-2
clone_size: .

cdr3_nt: TGTGCCATCAGTGGTCAGGGCCCGAACACCGGGGAGCTGTTTTTT
cdr3_aa: CAISGQGPNTGELFF
d_call: .
j_call: TRBJ2-2
v_call: TRBV10-3
clone_size: once

cdr3_nt: TGTGCCAGCAGTAACTTACCGGGACAGGGGAATGAAAAACTGTTTTTT
cdr3_aa: CASSNLPGQGNEKLFF
d_call: TRBD1
j_call: TRBJ1-4
v_call: TRBV6-5
clone_size: .

cdr3_nt: TGTGCCAGCAGTGAAGTCCGGTTCTCTGGGGCCAACGTCCTGACTTTC
cdr3_aa: CASSEVRFSGANVLTF
d_call: .
j_call: TRBJ2-6
v_call: TRBV6-1
clone_size: many

cdr3_nt: TGCGCCAGCAGCTTGTCAGGACAGAAGAATTCACCCCTCCACTTT
cdr3_aa: CASSLSGQKNSPLHF
d_call: .
j_call: TRBJ1-6
v_call: TRBV5-1
clone_size: few

cdr3_nt: TGTGCCAGCAGCTTGTTCAGCGGGAGCACCGGGGAGCTGTTTTTT
cdr3_aa: CASSLFSGSTGELFF
d_call: TRBD2
j_call: TRBJ2-2
v_call: TRBV5-4
clone_size: .

cdr3_nt: TGTGCCAGCAGTTACCGGGACGACAACAATGAGCAGTTCTTC
cdr3_aa: CASSYRDDNNEQFF
d_call: .
j_call: TRBJ2-1
v_call: TRBV27
clone_size: few

cdr3_nt: TGTGCCAGCGGTCAGCGTCGGGTGAGGGGGGAGCTGTTTTTT
cdr3_aa: CASGQRRVRGELFF
d_call: .
j_call: TRBJ2-2
v_call: TRBV7-8
clone_size: .

cdr3_nt: TGTGCCAGCAGAGAGGGACAGCTTAGCACAGATACGCAGTATTTT
cdr3_aa: CASREGQLSTDTQYF
d_call: TRBD1
j_call: TRBJ2-3
v_call: TRBV27
clone_size: once

cdr3_nt: TGTGCCAGCAGCTTATCGACCGCCAGCTCCTACAATGAGCAGTTCTTC
cdr3_aa: CASSLSTASSYNEQFF
d_call: .
j_call: TRBJ2-1
v_call: TRBV11-2
clone_size: .

cdr3_nt: TGTGCCAGCAGAACCGGAGTTTGGCAGCCCCAGCATTTT
cdr3_aa: CASRTGVWQPQHF
d_call: .
j_call: TRBJ1-5
v_call: TRBV6-1
clone_size: .

cdr3_nt: TGTGCTAGTGCCTCCACTGGAAACACCATATATTTT
cdr3_aa: CASASTGNTIYF
d_call: .
j_call: TRBJ1-3
v_call: TRBV12-5
clone_size: few

cdr3_nt: TGCGCCAGCAGCCTAGCGGGGGGCAGGGATACGCAGTATTTT
cdr3_aa: CASSLAGGRDTQYF
d_call: TRBD2
j_call: TRBJ2-3
v_call: TRBV4-1
clone_size: .

cdr3_nt: TGTGCCAGCAGCTCGACTAGCGGGGGGTGGGAGACCCAGTACTTC
cdr3_aa: CASSSTSGGWETQYF
d_call: TRBD2
j_call: TRBJ2-5
v_call: TRBV7-2
clone_size: .

cdr3_nt: TGCGCCAGCAGCACAGGGACGGCCCAAGAGACCCAGTACTTC
cdr3_aa: CASSTGTAQETQYF
d_call: .
j_call: TRBJ2-5
v_call: TRBV5-1
clone_size: few

cdr3_nt: TGTGCCAGCAGCCCAACGACTAGCCCCGGGGAGCTGTTTTTT
cdr3_aa: CASSPTTSPGELFF
d_call: TRBD2
j_call: TRBJ2-2
v_call: TRBV7-3
clone_size: .

cdr3_nt: TGTGCCAGCAGCCTGACCAGCTCCTATAATTCACCCCTCCACTTT
cdr3_aa: CASSLTSSYNSPLHF
d_call: .
j_call: TRBJ1-6
v_call: TRBV6-1
clone_size: .

cdr3_nt: TGTGCCACCAGCAGCGACCCGGGACCCTACGAGCAGTACTTC
cdr3_aa: CATSSDPGPYEQYF
d_call: .
j_call: TRBJ2-7
v_call: TRBV15
clone_size: .

cdr3_nt: TGTGCCAGCTCACCATCGTCAGGTGATACGCAGTATTTT
cdr3_aa: CASSPSSGDTQYF
d_call: .
j_call: TRBJ2-3
v_call: TRBV18
clone_size: few

cdr3_nt: TGTGCCAGCAGCTTTGACTACGAGCAGTACTTC
cdr3_aa: CASSFDYEQYF
d_call: .
j_call: TRBJ2-7
v_call: TRBV5-8
clone_size: .

cdr3_nt: TGTGCCAGCAGTGGCTCGGACAGCTATAATTCACCCCTCCACTTT
cdr3_aa: CASSGSDSYNSPLHF
d_call: .
j_call: TRBJ1-6
v_call: TRBV28
clone_size: many

cdr3_nt: TGTGCCAGCAGCTTAGCCGGGACTAGCGGGGGGGCCGGTACGCAGTATTTT
cdr3_aa: CASSLAGTSGGAGTQYF
d_call: TRBD2
j_call: TRBJ2-3
v_call: TRBV7-2
clone_size: .

cdr3_nt: TGTGCCAGCAGCACGACCCCTCAAAACATTCAGTACTTC
cdr3_aa: CASSTTPQNIQYF
d_call: .
j_call: TRBJ2-4
v_call: TRBV7-2
clone_size: many

cdr3_nt: TGTGCCAGCAGTCCCCCTCAAGGGACAGGGGGCAGTGTGACCCAGTACTTC
cdr3_aa: CASSPPQGTGGSVTQYF
d_call: TRBD1
j_call: TRBJ2-5
v_call: TRBV28
clone_size: .

cdr3_nt: TGTGCCAGCAGCTTCACAGGAACGGACAGGGGGCAGTTCTTC
cdr3_aa: CASSFTGTDRGQFF
d_call: TRBD1
j_call: TRBJ2-1
v_call: TRBV5-6
clone_size: many

cdr3_nt: TGTGCCAGCAGCTTGTGGGGCTTGGATGAAAAACTGTTTTTT
cdr3_aa: CASSLWGLDEKLFF
d_call: .
j_call: TRBJ1-4
v_call: TRBV5-4
clone_size: few

cdr3_nt: TGTGCCAGCAGCATATCTTACGAGCAGTACTTC
cdr3_aa: CASSISYEQYF
d_call: .
j_call: TRBJ2-7
v_call: TRBV11-2
clone_size: few

cdr3_nt: TGTGCCAGCAAGTGGACAGGGGGACCTTTCTTCTATGGCTACACCTTC
cdr3_aa: CASKWTGGPFFYGYTF
d_call: .
j_call: TRBJ1-2
v_call: TRBV21-1
clone_size: few

cdr3_nt: TGTGCCAGCAGTGCATTAGACTCCCCCTACGAGCAGTACTTC
cdr3_aa: CASSALDSPYEQYF
d_call: .
j_call: TRBJ2-7
v_call: TRBV6-1
clone_size: few

cdr3_nt: TGTGCCAGCAGCTTGACCCTGAACACTGAAGCTTTCTTT
cdr3_aa: CASSLTLNTEAFF
d_call: .
j_call: TRBJ1-1
v_call: TRBV7-9
clone_size: few

cdr3_nt: TGTGCCAGCTCACCATGGGACAGGGTAGATGAGCAGTACTTC
cdr3_aa: CASSPWDRVDEQYF
d_call: TRBD1
j_call: TRBJ2-7
v_call: TRBV18
clone_size: .

cdr3_nt: TGTGCCAGCAGCTTGACAGGGAGGAACACTGAAGCTTTCTTT
cdr3_aa: CASSLTGRNTEAFF
d_call: TRBD1
j_call: TRBJ1-1
v_call: TRBV11-2
clone_size: .

cdr3_nt: TGCGCCAGCAGCTCAGGAAGCGGGGGACTCTACAATGAGCAGTTCTTC
cdr3_aa: CASSSGSGGLYNEQFF
d_call: TRBD2
j_call: TRBJ2-1
v_call: TRBV5-1
clone_size: few

cdr3_nt: TGTGCCAGCAGCTCCCGCCGGACCCAGTACTTC
cdr3_aa: CASSSRRTQYF
d_call: .
j_call: TRBJ2-5
v_call: TRBV7-2
clone_size: few

cdr3_nt: TGCGCCAGCAGCCAACAAACAGGGGCCCGAGAGACCCAGTACTTC
cdr3_aa: CASSQQTGARETQYF
d_call: TRBD1
j_call: TRBJ2-5
v_call: TRBV7-9
clone_size: .

cdr3_nt: TGTGCCAGCAGCAGAAATTCAGCTTCCCCTACGCAGTATTTT
cdr3_aa: CASSRNSASPTQYF
d_call: .
j_call: TRBJ2-3
v_call: TRBV7-2
clone_size: many

cdr3_nt: TGTGCCAGCAGCCGCCCACCCCTAGCTACGCAGTATTTT
cdr3_aa: CASSRPPLATQYF
d_call: .
j_call: TRBJ2-3
v_call: TRBV6-1
clone_size: few

cdr3_nt: TGTGCCAGCAGCTTAGCCTTCCCAGGGGGGCATTTT
cdr3_aa: CASSLAFPGGHF
d_call: TRBD1
j_call: TRBJ1-5
v_call: TRBV7-2
clone_size: once

cdr3_nt: TGCAGCGTTCAGGGGTACTATGGCTACACCTTC
cdr3_aa: CSVQGYYGYTF
d_call: .
j_call: TRBJ1-2
v_call: TRBV29-1
clone_size: .

cdr3_nt: TGCGCCAGCAAACAGCAGGGTGGCACCGGGGAGCTGTTTTTT
cdr3_aa: CASKQQGGTGELFF
d_call: .
j_call: TRBJ2-2
v_call: TRBV5-1
clone_size: .

cdr3_nt: TGTGCCAGCAGCCCGACTAGCGCTACCGGGGAGCTGTTTTTT
cdr3_aa: CASSPTSATGELFF
d_call: TRBD2
j_call: TRBJ2-2
v_call: TRBV7-9
clone_size: few

cdr3_nt: TGTGCCAGCAGCTTGGGACAGGGGGCTGGAAACACCATATATTTT
cdr3_aa: CASSLGQGAGNTIYF
d_call: TRBD1
j_call: TRBJ1-3
v_call: TRBV5-6
clone_size: .

cdr3_nt: TGTGCCAGCAGTTCCCGTGAGGCCTTGACGGACTATGGCTACACCTTC
cdr3_aa: CASSSREALTDYGYTF
d_call: .
j_call: TRBJ1-2
v_call: TRBV6-5
clone_size: many